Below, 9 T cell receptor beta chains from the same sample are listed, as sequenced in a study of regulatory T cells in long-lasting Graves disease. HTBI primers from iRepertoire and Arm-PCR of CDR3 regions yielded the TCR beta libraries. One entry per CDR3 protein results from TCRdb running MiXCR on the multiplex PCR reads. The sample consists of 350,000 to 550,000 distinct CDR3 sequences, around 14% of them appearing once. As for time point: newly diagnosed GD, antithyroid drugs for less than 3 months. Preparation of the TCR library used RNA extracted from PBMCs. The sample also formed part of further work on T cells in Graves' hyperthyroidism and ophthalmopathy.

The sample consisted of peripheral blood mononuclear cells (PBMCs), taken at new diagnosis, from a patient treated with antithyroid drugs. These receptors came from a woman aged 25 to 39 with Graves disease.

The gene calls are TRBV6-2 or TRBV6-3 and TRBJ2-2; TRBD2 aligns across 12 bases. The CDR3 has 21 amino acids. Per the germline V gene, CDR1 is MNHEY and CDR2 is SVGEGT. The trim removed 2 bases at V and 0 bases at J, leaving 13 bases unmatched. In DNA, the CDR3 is TGTGCCAGCAGTTACAGAGGTCGGGGTAGGACTAGCGGGGCGAACACCGGGGAGCTGTTTTTT. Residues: CASSYRGRGRTSGANTGELFF.

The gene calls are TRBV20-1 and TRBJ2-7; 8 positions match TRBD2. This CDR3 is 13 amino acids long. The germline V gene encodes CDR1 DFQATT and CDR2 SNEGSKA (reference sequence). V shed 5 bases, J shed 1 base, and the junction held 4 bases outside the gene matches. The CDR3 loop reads CSAQAGASYEQYF. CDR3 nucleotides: TGCAGTGCTCAAGCGGGAGCGTCCTACGAGCAGTACTTC.

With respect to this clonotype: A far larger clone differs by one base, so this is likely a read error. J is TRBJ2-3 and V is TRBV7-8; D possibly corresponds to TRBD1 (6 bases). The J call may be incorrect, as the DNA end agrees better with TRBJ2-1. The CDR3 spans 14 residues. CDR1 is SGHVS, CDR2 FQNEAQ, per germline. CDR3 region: CASSPGTSKYEQFF. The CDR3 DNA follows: TGTGCCAGCAGCCCCGGGACATCCAAATACGAGCAGTTCTTC.

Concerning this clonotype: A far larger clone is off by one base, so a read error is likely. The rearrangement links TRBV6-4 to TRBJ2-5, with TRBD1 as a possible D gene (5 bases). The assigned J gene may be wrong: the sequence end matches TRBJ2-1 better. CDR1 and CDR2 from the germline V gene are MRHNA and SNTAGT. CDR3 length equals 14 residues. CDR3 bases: TGTGCCAGCAGTTTCGGACACCTCCAAGAGACCCAGTTCTTC. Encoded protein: CASSFGHLQETQFF.

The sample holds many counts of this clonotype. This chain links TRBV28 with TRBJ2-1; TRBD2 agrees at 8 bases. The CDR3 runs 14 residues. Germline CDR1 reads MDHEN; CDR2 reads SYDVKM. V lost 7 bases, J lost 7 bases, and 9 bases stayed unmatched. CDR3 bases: TGTGCCAGCAATACCGGGACTAGTCAGAATGAGCAGTTCTTC. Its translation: CASNTGTSQNEQFF.

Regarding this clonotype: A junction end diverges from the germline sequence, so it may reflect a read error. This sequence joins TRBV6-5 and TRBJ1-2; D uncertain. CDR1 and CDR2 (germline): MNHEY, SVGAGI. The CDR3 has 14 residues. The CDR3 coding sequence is TGTGCCGGCAGTTACTCGATAGGCAGCTATGGCTACACCTTC. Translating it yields CAGSYSIGSYGYTF.

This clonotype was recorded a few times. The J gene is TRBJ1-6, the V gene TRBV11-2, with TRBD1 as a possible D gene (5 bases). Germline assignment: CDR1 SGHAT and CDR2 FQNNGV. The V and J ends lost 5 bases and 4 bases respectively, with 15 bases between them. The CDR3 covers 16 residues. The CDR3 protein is CASSPDRQVYNSPLHF. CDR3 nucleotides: TGTGCCAGCAGCCCCGACAGACAAGTATATAATTCACCCCTCCACTTT.

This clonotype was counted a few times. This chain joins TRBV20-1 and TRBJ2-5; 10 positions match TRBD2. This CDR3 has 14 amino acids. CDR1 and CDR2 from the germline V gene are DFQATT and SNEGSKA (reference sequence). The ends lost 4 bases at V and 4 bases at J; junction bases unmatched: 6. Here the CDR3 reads CSAIVTSGIETQYF. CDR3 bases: TGCAGTGCTATTGTAACTAGCGGGATAGAGACCCAGTACTTC.

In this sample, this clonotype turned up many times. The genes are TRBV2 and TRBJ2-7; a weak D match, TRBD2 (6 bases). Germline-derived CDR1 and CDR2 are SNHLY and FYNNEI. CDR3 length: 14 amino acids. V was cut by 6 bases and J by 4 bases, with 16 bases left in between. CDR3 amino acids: CASSRMASAYEQYF. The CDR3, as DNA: TGTGCCAGCAGCAGGATGGCTAGCGCGTACGAGCAGTACTTC.